The 4 T cell receptor beta chains below come from one sample, sequenced in a study of cytomegalovirus exposure and HLA in healthy donors. Generated by immunoSEQ multiplex PCR, the TCRdb table keeps only in-frame clones and is missing some. The table has roughly 280,000 clones, approximately 83% seen once. Specimen: PBMCs. The receptors derive from a woman aged 18-29 years in good health and CMV-seronegative.

The rearrangement links TRBV13 to TRBJ1-2; the D gene is possibly TRBD1 (6 bases). Germline-derived CDR1 and CDR2 are PRHDT and FYEKMQ (reference sequence). V shed 6 bases and J shed 8 bases, with 19 bases lying between them. CDR3 length: 14 residues. The CDR3 sequence: CASSQPPRGRGYTF. The CDR3 DNA sequence: TGTGCCAGCAGTCAACCCCCCAGGGGAAGAGGCTACACCTTC. Together with reference TRBV13 and TRBJ1-2, the CDR3 gives the full variable domain: AAGVIQSPRHLIKEKRETATLKCYPIPRHDTVYWYQQGPGQDPQFLISFYEKMQSDKGSIPDRFSAQQFSDYHSELNMSSLELGDSALYFCASSQPPRGRGYTFGSGTRLTVV.

V and J are TRBV29-1 and TRBJ1-2; the D gene is possibly TRBD1 (6 bases). The CDR3 consists of 14 residues. Trimming took off 0 bases at V and 5 bases at J, with 13 bases between the two ends. Per the germline V gene, CDR1 is SQVTM and CDR2 is ANQGSEA. As DNA, the CDR3 is TGCAGCGTTGAAGAGGCCTGGACAGCTTATGGCTACACCTTC. Translated, it gives CSVEEAWTAYGYTF.

The chain links TRBV11-2 to TRBJ1-2; possible D gene TRBD1, 5 bases. The CDR3 has 16 amino acids. The germline V gene has CDR1 SGHAT and CDR2 FQNNGV. Trimming stripped 0 bases from V and 4 bases from J, with 15 bases between. The CDR3 nucleotides are TGTGCCAGCAGCTTAGACGCGGGGGGGGGAGCCTATGGCTACACCTTC. This gives the protein CASSLDAGGGAYGYTF.

This sequence joins TRBV11-2 and TRBJ2-7, with 7 bases aligning to TRBD1. The CDR3 totals 14 residues. Germline trimming cut 5 bases from V and 2 bases from J; bases unmatched to any gene: 6. Germline V gene sequence: CDR1 SGHAT, CDR2 FQNNGV. CDR3: CASSVNRGPYEQYF. The CDR3 DNA is TGTGCCAGCAGCGTAAACAGGGGACCCTACGAGCAGTACTTC.